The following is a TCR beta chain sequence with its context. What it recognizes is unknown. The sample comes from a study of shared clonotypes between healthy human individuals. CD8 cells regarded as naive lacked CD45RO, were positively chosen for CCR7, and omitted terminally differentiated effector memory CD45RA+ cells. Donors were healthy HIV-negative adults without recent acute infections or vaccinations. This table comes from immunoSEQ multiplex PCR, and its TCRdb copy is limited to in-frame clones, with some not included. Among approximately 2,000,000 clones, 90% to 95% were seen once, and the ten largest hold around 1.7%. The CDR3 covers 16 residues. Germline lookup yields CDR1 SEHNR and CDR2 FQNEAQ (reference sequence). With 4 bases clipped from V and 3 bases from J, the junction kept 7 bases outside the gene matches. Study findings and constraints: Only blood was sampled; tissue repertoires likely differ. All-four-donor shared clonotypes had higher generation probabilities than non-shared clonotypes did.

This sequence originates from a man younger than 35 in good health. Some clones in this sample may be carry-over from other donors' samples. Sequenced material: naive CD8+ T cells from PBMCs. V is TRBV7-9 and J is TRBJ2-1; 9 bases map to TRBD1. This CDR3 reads CASSSSGQGYYNEQFF. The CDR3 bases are TGTGCCAGCAGCTCATCGGGACAGGGTTACTACAATGAGCAGTTCTTC. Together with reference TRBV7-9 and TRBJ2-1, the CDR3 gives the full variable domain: DTGVSQNPRHKITKRGQNVTFRCDPISEHNRLYWYRQTLGQGPEFLTYFQNEAQLEKSRLLSDRFSAERPKGSFSTLEIQRTEQGDSAMYLCASSSSGQGYYNEQFFGPGTRLTVL.